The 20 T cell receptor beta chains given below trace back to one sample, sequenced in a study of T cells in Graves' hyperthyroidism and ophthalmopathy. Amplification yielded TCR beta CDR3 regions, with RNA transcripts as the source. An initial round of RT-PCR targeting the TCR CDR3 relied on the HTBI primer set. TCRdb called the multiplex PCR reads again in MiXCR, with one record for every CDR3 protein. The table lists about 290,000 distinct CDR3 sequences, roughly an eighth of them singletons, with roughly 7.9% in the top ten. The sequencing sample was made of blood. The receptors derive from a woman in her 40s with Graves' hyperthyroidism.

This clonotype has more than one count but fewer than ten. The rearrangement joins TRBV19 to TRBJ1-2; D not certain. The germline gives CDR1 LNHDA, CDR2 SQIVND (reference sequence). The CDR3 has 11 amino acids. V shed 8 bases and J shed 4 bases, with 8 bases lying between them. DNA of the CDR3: TGTGCCAGTCGGGAAGGCTATGGCTACACCTTC. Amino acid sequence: CASREGYGYTF.

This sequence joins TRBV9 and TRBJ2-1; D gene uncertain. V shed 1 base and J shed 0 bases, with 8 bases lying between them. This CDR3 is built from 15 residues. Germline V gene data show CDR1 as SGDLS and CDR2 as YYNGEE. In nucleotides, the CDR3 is TGTGCCAGCAGCGTATCCAGTAGCTCCTACAATGAGCAGTTCTTC. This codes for CASSVSSSSYNEQFF.

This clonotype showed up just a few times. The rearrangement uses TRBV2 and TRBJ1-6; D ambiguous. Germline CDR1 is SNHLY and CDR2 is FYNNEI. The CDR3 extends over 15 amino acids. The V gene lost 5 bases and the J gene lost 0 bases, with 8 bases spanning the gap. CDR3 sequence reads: CASSRSSSYNSPLHF. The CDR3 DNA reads TGTGCCAGCAGTCGGTCGAGCTCCTATAATTCACCCCTCCACTTT. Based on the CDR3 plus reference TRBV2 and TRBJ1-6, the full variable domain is EPEVTQTPSHQVTQMGQEVILRCVPISNHLYFYWYRQILGQKVEFLVSFYNNEISEKSEIFDDQFSVERPDGSNFTLKIRSTKLEDSAMYFCASSRSSSYNSPLHFGNGTRLTVT.

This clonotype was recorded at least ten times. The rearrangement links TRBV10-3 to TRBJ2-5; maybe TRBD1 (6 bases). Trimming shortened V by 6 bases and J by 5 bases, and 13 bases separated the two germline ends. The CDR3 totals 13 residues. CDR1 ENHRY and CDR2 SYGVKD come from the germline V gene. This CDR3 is CAIRLTGGETQYF. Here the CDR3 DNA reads TGTGCCATCAGATTGACAGGCGGTGAGACCCAGTACTTC.

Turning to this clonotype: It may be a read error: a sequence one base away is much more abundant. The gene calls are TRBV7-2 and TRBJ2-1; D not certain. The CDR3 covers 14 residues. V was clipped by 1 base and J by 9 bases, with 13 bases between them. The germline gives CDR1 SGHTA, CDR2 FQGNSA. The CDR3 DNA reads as TGTGCCAGCAGCTTAGGGACGTTGATCGGTGAGCAGTTCTTC. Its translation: CASSLGTLIGEQFF. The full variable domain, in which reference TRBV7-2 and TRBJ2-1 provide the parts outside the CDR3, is GAGVSQSPSNKVTEKGKDVELRCDPISGHTALYWYRQSLGQGLEFLIYFQGNSAPDKSGLPSDRFSAERTGGSVSTLTIQRTQQEDSAVYLCASSLGTLIGEQFFGPGTRLTVL.

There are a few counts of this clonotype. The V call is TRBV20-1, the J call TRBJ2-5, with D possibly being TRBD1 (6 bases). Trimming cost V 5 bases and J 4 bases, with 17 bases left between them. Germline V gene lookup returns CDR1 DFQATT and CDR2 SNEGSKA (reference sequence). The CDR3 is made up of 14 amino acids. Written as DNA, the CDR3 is TGCAGTGCTTCACAGCCGGGACAATCAGAGACCCAGTACTTC. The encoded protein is CSASQPGQSETQYF.

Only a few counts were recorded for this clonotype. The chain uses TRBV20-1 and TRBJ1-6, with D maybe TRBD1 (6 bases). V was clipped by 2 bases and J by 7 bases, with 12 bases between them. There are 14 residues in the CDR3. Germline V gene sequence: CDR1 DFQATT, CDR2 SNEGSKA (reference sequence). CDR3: CSARKQGHNSPLHF. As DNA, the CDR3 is TGCAGTGCTAGAAAACAGGGTCACAATTCACCCCTCCACTTT.

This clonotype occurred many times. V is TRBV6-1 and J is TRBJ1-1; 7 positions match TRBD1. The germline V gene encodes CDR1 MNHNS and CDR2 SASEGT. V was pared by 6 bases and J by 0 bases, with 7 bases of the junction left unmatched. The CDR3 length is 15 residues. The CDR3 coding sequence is TGTGCCAGCAGACGGGACAGAACTATGAACACTGAAGCTTTCTTT. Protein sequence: CASRRDRTMNTEAFF.

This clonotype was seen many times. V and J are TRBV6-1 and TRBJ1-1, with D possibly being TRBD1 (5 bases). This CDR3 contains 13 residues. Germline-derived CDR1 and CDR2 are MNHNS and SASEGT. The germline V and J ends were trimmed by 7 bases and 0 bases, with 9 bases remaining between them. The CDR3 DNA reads TGTGCCAGCATCGCGACAGTGAACACTGAAGCTTTCTTT. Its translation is CASIATVNTEAFF.

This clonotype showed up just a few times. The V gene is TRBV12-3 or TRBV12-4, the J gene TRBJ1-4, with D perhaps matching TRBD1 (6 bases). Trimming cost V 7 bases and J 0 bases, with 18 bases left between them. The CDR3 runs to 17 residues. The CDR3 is CASKPLVAGATNEKLFF. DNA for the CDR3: TGTGCCAGCAAACCCTTGGTGGCAGGGGCAACTAATGAAAAACTGTTTTTT.

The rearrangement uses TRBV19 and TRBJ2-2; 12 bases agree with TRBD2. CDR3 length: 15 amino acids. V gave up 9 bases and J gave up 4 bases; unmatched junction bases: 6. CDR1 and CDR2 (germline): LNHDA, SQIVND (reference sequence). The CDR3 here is CASRLAGVGTGELFF. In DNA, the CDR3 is TGTGCCAGCCGACTAGCGGGAGTCGGCACCGGGGAGCTGTTTTTT.

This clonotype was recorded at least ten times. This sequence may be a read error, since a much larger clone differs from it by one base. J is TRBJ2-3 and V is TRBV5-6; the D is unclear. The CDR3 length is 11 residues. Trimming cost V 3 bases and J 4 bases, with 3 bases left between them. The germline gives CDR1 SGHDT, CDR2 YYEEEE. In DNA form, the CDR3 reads TGTGCCAGCAGCTCCGCAGATACGCAGTATTTT. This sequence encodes CASSSADTQYF.

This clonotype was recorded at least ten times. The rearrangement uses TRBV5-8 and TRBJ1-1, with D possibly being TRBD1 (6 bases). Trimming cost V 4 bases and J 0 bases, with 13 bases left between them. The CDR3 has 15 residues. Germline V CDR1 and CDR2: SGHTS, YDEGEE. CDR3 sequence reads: CASSQLQGMNTEAFF. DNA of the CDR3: TGTGCCAGCAGCCAACTACAGGGAATGAACACTGAAGCTTTCTTT.

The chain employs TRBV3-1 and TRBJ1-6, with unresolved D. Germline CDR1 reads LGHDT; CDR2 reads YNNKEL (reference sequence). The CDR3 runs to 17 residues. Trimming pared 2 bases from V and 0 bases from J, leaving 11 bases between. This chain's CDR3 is CASSQRILSSYNSPLHF. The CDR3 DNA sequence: TGTGCCAGCAGCCAAAGGATTTTGAGCTCCTATAATTCACCCCTCCACTTT.

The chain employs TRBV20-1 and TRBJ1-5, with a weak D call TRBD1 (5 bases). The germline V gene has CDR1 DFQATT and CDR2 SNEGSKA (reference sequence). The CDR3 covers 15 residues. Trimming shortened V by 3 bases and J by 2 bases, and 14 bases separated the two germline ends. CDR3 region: CSARRWGNGNQPQHF. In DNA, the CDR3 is TGCAGTGCTAGGAGATGGGGGAATGGCAATCAGCCCCAGCATTTT.

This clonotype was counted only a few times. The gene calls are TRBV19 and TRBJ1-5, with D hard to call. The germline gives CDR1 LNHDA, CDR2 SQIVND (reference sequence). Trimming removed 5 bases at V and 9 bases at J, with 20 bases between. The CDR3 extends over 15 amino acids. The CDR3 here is CASSSGRVGPRPQHF. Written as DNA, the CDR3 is TGTGCCAGTAGTTCGGGTCGGGTAGGGCCGAGGCCCCAGCATTTT.

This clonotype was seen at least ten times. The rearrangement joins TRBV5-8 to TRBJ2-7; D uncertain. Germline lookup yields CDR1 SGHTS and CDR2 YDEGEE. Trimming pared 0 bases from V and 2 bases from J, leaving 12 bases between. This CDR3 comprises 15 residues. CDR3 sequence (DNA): TGTGCCAGCAGCTTGGAAGTTGGGGTCGCCTACGAGCAGTACTTC. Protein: CASSLEVGVAYEQYF. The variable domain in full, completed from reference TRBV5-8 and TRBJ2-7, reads EAGVTQSPTHLIKTRGQQATLRCSPISGHTSVYWYQQALGLGLQFLLWYDEGEERNRGNFPPRFSGRQFPNYSSELNVNALELEDSALYLCASSLEVGVAYEQYFGPGTRLTVT.

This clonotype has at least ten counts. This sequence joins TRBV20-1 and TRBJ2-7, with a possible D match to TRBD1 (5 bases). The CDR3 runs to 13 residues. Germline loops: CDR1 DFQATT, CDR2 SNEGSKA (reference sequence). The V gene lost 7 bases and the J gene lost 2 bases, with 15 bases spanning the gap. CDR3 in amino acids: CSVVRTPTYEQYF. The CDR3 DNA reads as TGCAGTGTGGTGCGGACACCTACCTACGAGCAGTACTTC.

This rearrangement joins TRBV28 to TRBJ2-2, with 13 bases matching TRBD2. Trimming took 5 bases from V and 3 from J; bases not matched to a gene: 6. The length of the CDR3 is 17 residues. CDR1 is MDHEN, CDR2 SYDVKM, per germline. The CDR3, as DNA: TGTGCCAGCAGTGAGAGGACTAGCGGGAGAGACACCGGGGAGCTGTTTTTT. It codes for CASSERTSGRDTGELFF. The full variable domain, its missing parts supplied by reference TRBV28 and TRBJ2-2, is DVKVTQSSRYLVKRTGEKVFLECVQDMDHENMFWYRQDPGLGLRLIYFSYDVKMKEKGDIPEGYSVSREKKERFSLILESASTNQTSMYLCASSERTSGRDTGELFFGEGSRLTVL.

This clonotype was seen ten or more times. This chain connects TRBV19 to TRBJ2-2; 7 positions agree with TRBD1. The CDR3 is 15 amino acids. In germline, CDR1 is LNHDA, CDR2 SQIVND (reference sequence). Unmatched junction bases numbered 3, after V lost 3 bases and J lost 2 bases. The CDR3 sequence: CASSILGGNTGELFF. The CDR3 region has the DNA TGTGCCAGTAGTATTCTAGGGGGCAACACCGGGGAGCTGTTTTTT.